What follows are 26 T cell receptor beta chains derived from one specimen sequenced in a study of blood T cells in healthy people across ages. Together with a sample-barcoded 5' primer, a J-beta primer mix was included in a second PCR lasting roughly 6 to 12 cycles. TCRdb called the 5' RACE reads again in MiXCR, with one record for every CDR3 protein. The table includes hundreds of thousands of distinct CDR3 sequences, approximately 50% detected once. Source material: blood. Receptors were obtained from a man aged 55 to 70 in good health.

This clonotype is a singleton in its sample. This chain joins TRBV20-1 and TRBJ2-3, with 12 bases that match TRBD2. The CDR3 contains 17 residues. The junction had 11 bases not matched to a gene; V was cut back by 1 base and J by 6 bases. CDR1 and CDR2 from the germline V gene are DFQATT and SNEGSKA (reference sequence). The CDR3, as DNA: TGCAGTGCTAGAGGGACTAGCGGGGATCCCCCGATTGATACGCAGTATTTT. It yields the protein CSARGTSGDPPIDTQYF.

V gene TRBV5-6 combines with J gene TRBJ2-1; D unresolved. The CDR3 covers 13 residues. Germline CDR1 SGHDT, CDR2 YYEEEE. The V gene lost 4 bases and the J gene lost 10 bases, with 15 bases spanning the gap. The CDR3 DNA reads TGTGCCAGCAGCCCCAGTTTTGTAGGGGAGCAGTTCTTC. Amino acid sequence: CASSPSFVGEQFF.

The V and J genes are TRBV9 and TRBJ2-3; 13 bases map to TRBD2. The CDR3 has 18 amino acids. V shed 0 bases, J shed 6 bases, and the junction held 10 bases outside the gene matches. Germline V gives CDR1 SGDLS, CDR2 YYNGEE. CDR3 coding DNA: TGTGCCAGCAGCGTAGTCCTAGGGACTAGCGGGGTCGGGGATACGCAGTATTTT. Its protein product is CASSVVLGTSGVGDTQYF.

The table lists this clonotype with a few counts. The rearrangement joins TRBV20-1 to TRBJ1-4, with D maybe TRBD1 (6 bases). Per germline, CDR1 DFQATT and CDR2 SNEGSKA (reference sequence). Trimming took off 1 base at V and 8 bases at J, with 11 bases between the two ends. CDR3 length equals 13 residues. CDR3 sequence: CSARARGDEKLFF. As DNA, the CDR3 is TGCAGTGCTAGAGCCAGGGGTGACGAAAAACTGTTTTTT.

This chain joins TRBV20-1 and TRBJ2-5, with a weak D call TRBD1 (6 bases). The J call is uncertain, as TRBJ2-7 better fits the DNA end. Germline CDR1 and CDR2: DFQATT and SNEGSKA (reference sequence). The CDR3 runs 14 residues. The CDR3 region is CSANPAQGKNEQYF. DNA of the CDR3: TGCAGTGCCAACCCGGCACAGGGAAAGAACGAGCAGTACTTC.

This chain uses TRBV18 with TRBJ1-4; D uncertain. This CDR3 contains 15 residues. The germline V gene has CDR1 KGHSH and CDR2 LQKENI. The V gene lost 3 bases and the J gene lost 3 bases, with 11 bases spanning the gap. This CDR3 is CASSPSVASNEKLFF. The CDR3 DNA follows: TGTGCCAGCTCACCTAGTGTGGCCTCTAATGAAAAACTGTTTTTT.

This chain links TRBV5-1 with TRBJ2-5; D call uncertain. Trimming cost V 0 bases and J 11 bases, with 23 bases left between them. The V gene's germline CDR1 is SGHRS and CDR2 YFSETQ. CDR3 length equals 16 residues. CDR3 protein: CASSLGHPIRYNEQYF. CDR3 DNA sequence: TGCGCCAGCAGCTTGGGACACCCGATTAGGTACAATGAGCAGTACTTC.

The chain combines TRBV6-1 with TRBJ2-5, with no clear D. This CDR3 has 14 residues. The germline V gene encodes CDR1 MNHNS and CDR2 SASEGT. The V and J ends lost 1 base and 2 bases respectively, with 8 bases between them. CDR3 coding DNA: TGTGCCAGCAGTGAAGGCTGGGCTCAAGAGACCCAGTACTTC. Amino acid sequence: CASSEGWAQETQYF.

The sample holds a few counts of this clonotype. This chain links TRBV9 with TRBJ2-7; possible D gene TRBD2, 6 bases. The V end was cut by 1 base, the J end by 0 bases, with 17 bases between. The CDR3 contains 17 residues. CDR1 is SGDLS, CDR2 YYNGEE, per germline. This CDR3 reads CASSVSPSGRSSYEQYF. CDR3 coding DNA: TGTGCCAGCAGCGTATCCCCCAGCGGGCGCAGCTCCTACGAGCAGTACTTC.

The chain links TRBV7-2 to TRBJ1-5, with TRBD1 as a possible D gene (5 bases). Trimming stripped 4 bases from V and 6 bases from J, with 16 bases between. The CDR3 runs 15 residues. Looked up from germline, CDR1 is SGHTA and CDR2 is FQGNSA. CDR3 DNA sequence: TGTGCCAGCAGCTCCGGATCGGCAGGGAGTCAGCCCCAGCATTTT. It yields the protein CASSSGSAGSQPQHF.

This clonotype has just a few counts. The V gene is TRBV2, the J gene TRBJ2-1; D uncertain. Germline CDR1 reads SNHLY; CDR2 reads FYNNEI. Trimming stripped 6 bases from V and 2 bases from J, with 11 bases between. This CDR3 is 14 amino acids long. The CDR3 bases are TGTGCCAGCAGGGTAGCCAACACCTACAATGAGCAGTTCTTC. This encodes CASRVANTYNEQFF.

This clonotype showed up just once. This chain joins TRBV6-5 and TRBJ1-6; 7 nucleotides line up with TRBD1. Germline V gives CDR1 MNHEY, CDR2 SVGAGI. The CDR3 totals 14 residues. Trimming at V came to 8 bases and at J to 6 bases, leaving 7 bases not matched to a gene. CDR3 in DNA: TGTGCCAGCCAAAGTGACAGGGTTAATTCACCCCTCCACTTT. This sequence encodes CASQSDRVNSPLHF.

The rearrangement joins TRBV7-2 to TRBJ1-1; no clear D gene. V lost 0 bases and J lost 2, with 10 bases in between. Germline V gene lookup returns CDR1 SGHTA and CDR2 FQGNSA. This CDR3 spans 15 amino acids. CDR3 bases: TGTGCCAGCAGCTTAGCGTTAGGATCCAACACTGAAGCTTTCTTT. Its protein product is CASSLALGSNTEAFF. The full variable domain, with the rest looked up from reference TRBV7-2 and TRBJ1-1, is GAGVSQSPSNKVTEKGKDVELRCDPISGHTALYWYRQSLGQGLEFLIYFQGNSAPDKSGLPSDRFSAERTGGSVSTLTIQRTQQEDSAVYLCASSLALGSNTEAFFGQGTRLTVV.

This clonotype showed up just a few times. One base away lies a much larger clone, so this may be a sequencing read error. V is TRBV7-2 and J is TRBJ1-2, with TRBD1 matching over 8 bases. Germline assignment: CDR1 SGHTA and CDR2 FQGNSA. The CDR3 contains 13 residues. Trimming at V came to 5 bases and at J to 5 bases, leaving 4 bases not matched to a gene. The CDR3 region has the DNA TGTGCCAGCAGCGTGCAGGGGGCATATGGCTACACCTTC. Amino acid sequence: CASSVQGAYGYTF.

This chain links TRBV12-3 or TRBV12-4 with TRBJ1-5; TRBD1 aligns across 7 bases. This CDR3 is built from 14 residues. Trimming at V came to 7 bases and at J to 4 bases, leaving 7 bases not matched to a gene. The CDR3 is CASTPTGPNQPQHF. The CDR3 coding sequence is TGTGCCAGCACCCCGACAGGGCCGAATCAGCCCCAGCATTTT.

V usage is TRBV20-1 and J usage is TRBJ2-5; D may be TRBD1 (5 bases). Trimming removed 3 bases at V and 5 bases at J, with 13 bases between. The CDR3 runs to 13 residues. Germline V CDR1 and CDR2: DFQATT, SNEGSKA (reference sequence). CDR3 sequence: CSARGRLGETQYF. CDR3 DNA sequence: TGCAGTGCTAGGGGGCGTTTAGGGGAGACCCAGTACTTC.

The V call is TRBV4-1, the J call TRBJ2-7; the D gene is possibly TRBD2 (5 bases). The CDR3 totals 14 residues. Trimming removed 2 bases at V and 5 bases at J, with 13 bases between. Germline V gene sequence: CDR1 MGHRA, CDR2 YSYEKL. CDR3 bases: TGCGCCAGCAGCCAACACGGGGTGAGGGACGAGCAGTACTTC. Its protein product is CASSQHGVRDEQYF.

This chain connects TRBV12-3 or TRBV12-4 to TRBJ2-5; 8 nucleotides match TRBD2. This CDR3 spans 13 amino acids. V lost 7 bases and J lost 5; bases outside the gene matches: 6. For the CDR3, the DNA is TGTGCCAGCAATGGCGGGGGGTGGGAGACCCAGTACTTC. Translation: CASNGGGWETQYF.

The genes are TRBV13 and TRBJ2-3; 13 nucleotides align to TRBD2. From germline, CDR1 is PRHDT and CDR2 FYEKMQ (reference sequence). J lost 3 bases, V lost 5 bases, and 8 bases had no gene match. The CDR3 has 17 amino acids. The CDR3 sequence: CASSQTSGGIGTDTQYF. CDR3 DNA: TGTGCCAGCAGCCAGACTAGCGGGGGGATCGGGACAGATACGCAGTATTTT.

In regard to this clonotype: This sequence may be a read error, since a much larger clone differs from it by one base. This chain joins TRBV3-1 and TRBJ2-4, with 8 bases matching TRBD2. The end of the DNA aligns better with TRBJ2-7, so the J call may be wrong. The CDR3 sequence is 15 residues long. Germline V gene data show CDR1 as LGHDT and CDR2 as YNNKEL (reference sequence). The CDR3 loop is CASSPGRAGVYEQYF. The CDR3 DNA reads TGTGCCAGCAGCCCGGGACGAGCGGGGGTGTACGAGCAGTACTTC.

This rearrangement joins TRBV29-1 to TRBJ1-5; a possible D gene is TRBD1 (6 bases). V was pared by 4 bases and J by 2 bases, with 12 bases between. The CDR3 length is 14 residues. Germline CDR1 and CDR2: SQVTM and ANQGSEA. CDR3 in amino acids: CSVGGGWGNQPQHF. The DNA for the CDR3 is TGCAGCGTTGGGGGGGGCTGGGGCAATCAGCCCCAGCATTTT.

The rearrangement joins TRBV6-2 or TRBV6-3 to TRBJ1-2; 8 bases are a match to TRBD1. This CDR3 spans 14 amino acids. Germline V gene sequence: CDR1 MNHEY, CDR2 SVGEGT. V dropped 6 bases and J dropped 5; count of bases not matched to a gene: 8. CDR3 in amino acids: CASRGTGGAYGYTF. DNA of the CDR3: TGTGCCAGCAGAGGAACAGGGGGTGCGTATGGCTACACCTTC.

This clonotype was seen only a few times. The CDR3 here is CASSPVGSGTEAFF. As DNA, the CDR3 is TGTGCCAGCTCACCAGTCGGGTCGGGCACTGAAGCTTTCTTT. This rearrangement joins TRBV18 to TRBJ1-1; D is unresolved. Per germline, CDR1 KGHSH and CDR2 LQKENI. The CDR3 is 14 residues long. V shed 2 bases and J shed 4 bases, with 11 bases lying between them.

The genes are TRBV20-1 and TRBJ2-3; 8 bases agree with TRBD1. V lost 6 bases and J lost 6; bases outside the gene matches: 23. Per the germline V gene, CDR1 is DFQATT and CDR2 is SNEGSKA (reference sequence). This CDR3 is 18 amino acids long. The CDR3 is CSARRSGEPGGAYDTQYF. The CDR3 bases are TGCAGTGCCCGGAGATCCGGGGAGCCAGGGGGCGCATATGATACGCAGTATTTT.

The genes are TRBV20-1 and TRBJ2-1; D is ambiguous. CDR1 DFQATT and CDR2 SNEGSKA come from the germline V gene (reference sequence). CDR3 length: 12 residues. V lost 5 bases to trimming and J lost 6 bases, with 11 bases between them. The CDR3 loop reads CSAGMAVNEQFF. Here the CDR3 DNA reads TGCAGTGCTGGAATGGCAGTCAATGAGCAGTTCTTC.

The chain links TRBV12-3 or TRBV12-4 to TRBJ2-3, with a weak D call TRBD2 (6 bases). Trimming removed 3 bases from V and 2 bases from J, with 12 bases in between. This CDR3 region has 15 residues. CDR3 loop: CASSFGGENTDTQYF. The CDR3 coding sequence is TGTGCCAGCAGTTTTGGCGGGGAGAACACAGATACGCAGTATTTT.